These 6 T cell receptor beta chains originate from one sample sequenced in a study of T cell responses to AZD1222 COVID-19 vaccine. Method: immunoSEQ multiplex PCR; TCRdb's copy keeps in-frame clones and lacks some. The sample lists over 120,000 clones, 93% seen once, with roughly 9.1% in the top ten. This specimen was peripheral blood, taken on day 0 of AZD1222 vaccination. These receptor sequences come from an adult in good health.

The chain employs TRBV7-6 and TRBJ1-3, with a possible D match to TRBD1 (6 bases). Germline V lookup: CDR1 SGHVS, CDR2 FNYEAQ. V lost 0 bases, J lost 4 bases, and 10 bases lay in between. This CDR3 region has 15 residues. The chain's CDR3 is CASSLAQGFGNTIYF. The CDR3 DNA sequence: TGTGCCAGCAGCTTAGCCCAGGGGTTCGGAAACACCATATATTTT.

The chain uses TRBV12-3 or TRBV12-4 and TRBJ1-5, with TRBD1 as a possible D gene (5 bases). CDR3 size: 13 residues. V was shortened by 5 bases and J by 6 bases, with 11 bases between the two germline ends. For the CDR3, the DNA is TGTGCCAGCAGTCAAGGCGGGGCTCAGCCCCAGCATTTT. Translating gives CASSQGGAQPQHF.

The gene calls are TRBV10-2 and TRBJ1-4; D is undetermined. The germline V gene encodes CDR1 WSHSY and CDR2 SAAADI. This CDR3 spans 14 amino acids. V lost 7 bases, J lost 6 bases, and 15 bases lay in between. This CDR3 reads CASIPGPGYEKLFF. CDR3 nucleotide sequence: TGCGCCAGCATCCCCGGGCCGGGGTATGAAAAACTGTTTTTT.

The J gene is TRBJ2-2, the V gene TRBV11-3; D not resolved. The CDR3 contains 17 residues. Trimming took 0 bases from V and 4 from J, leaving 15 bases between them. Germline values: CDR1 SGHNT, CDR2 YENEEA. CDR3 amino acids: CASSLDQSRIFTGELFF. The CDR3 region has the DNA TGTGCCAGCAGCTTAGATCAGTCCCGGATCTTCACCGGGGAGCTGTTTTTT. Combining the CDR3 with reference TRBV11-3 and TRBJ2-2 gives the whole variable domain EAGVVQSPRYKIIEKKQPVAFWCNPISGHNTLYWYLQNLGQGPELLIRYENEEAVDDSQLPKDRFSAERLKGVDSTLKIQPAELGDSAVYLCASSLDQSRIFTGELFFGEGSRLTVL.

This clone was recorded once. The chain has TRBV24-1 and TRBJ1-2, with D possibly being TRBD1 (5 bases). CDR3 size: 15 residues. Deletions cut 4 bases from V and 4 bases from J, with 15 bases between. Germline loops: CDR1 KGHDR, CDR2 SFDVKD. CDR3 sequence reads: CATSDPLQGAYGYTF. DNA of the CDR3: TGTGCCACCAGTGACCCCCTCCAGGGAGCCTATGGCTACACCTTC.

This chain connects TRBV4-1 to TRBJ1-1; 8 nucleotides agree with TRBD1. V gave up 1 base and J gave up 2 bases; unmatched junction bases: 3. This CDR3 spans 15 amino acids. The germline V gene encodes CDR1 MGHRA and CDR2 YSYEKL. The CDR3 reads CASSQGTGLNTEAFF. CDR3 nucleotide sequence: TGCGCCAGCAGCCAAGGGACAGGGCTCAACACTGAAGCTTTCTTT.